This TCR beta chain was captured in a study of T cell responses to AZD1222 COVID-19 vaccine (dated by TCRdb to the early 2020s). For the study in its entirety: A total of 233 trial participants underwent TCR sequencing, of whom some 210 received two doses of AZD1222 and 26 received two doses of the MenACWY control vaccine. Enrollment into the trials was organized by age into subgroups of 18-55, 56-69 and 70-plus years, and those subgroups contained approximately 150, 30 and 60 TCR-sequenced participants, respectively. Here is what the overall study found, with its caveats: Most participants were white British and females outnumbered males, and the authors suggested that clonal diversity may have been underestimated. Vaccine-associated CD4 TCRs spanned the whole spike protein, with dominant responses in regions 160-218 and 743-854. Because no day 14 peak-response samples were available, the repertoires could be characterized only after the peak T cell response. A significant rise in spike-specific TCR breadth and depth was observed after two AZD1222 doses relative to day 0 and relative to MenACWY recipients. Conclusions about previously exposed vaccinees were limited because only 6 or 7 AZD1222 recipients were SARS-CoV-2 seropositive at baseline. Reportedly, almost half of the unique spike-specific TCRs recognized epitopes lying outside the regions that are mutated in the B.1.351 and B.1.1.7 variants. In the small 56-69-year group, the increase in depth fell short of significance, most likely because of low power.

The CDR3 regions of human TCRbeta chains were analyzed by immunosequencing. The paper's data handling went like this. TCRs in the repertoires were compared against a reference library of SARS-CoV-2-specific TCRs that had been generated with the MIRA antigen-specificity platform. Breadth meant the fraction of unique TCRs that were SARS-CoV-2-associated, whereas depth meant the fraction of total T cells that were SARS-CoV-2-associated. Using the MIRA data, each spike-specific TCR was assigned both to the spike region to which the TCR was reactive and to a CD4 or CD8 class. Log10-transformed breadth and depth values were compared by one-way ANOVA with Sidak's multiple comparisons tests. TCRdb provides this immuneACCESS table in a form limited to in-frame rearrangements. Some clones are lacking; in checked studies, under half of them reflect an unresolved V gene, and why the rest are absent is not known. The V and J calls and clone size were taken over from that table, and D and trimming were inferred from the DNA. This sample is represented by about 180,000 clones; 94% of them were singletons. The top ten clonotypes cover more than 1.5% of the sample.

The time point label, as the study defines it: about 28 days (+/-7) after the second vaccine dose. Because spike-specific TCR depth and breadth did not differ between the two schedules, AZD1222 recipients who got a second dose at roughly 4 weeks were pooled with those who got a second dose at roughly 12 weeks. Samples from vaccinated people were obtained from the UK trials COV001 and COV002, which included a single-blind randomized controlled phase 2/3 trial of AZD1222 (ChAdOx1 nCoV-19) in healthy adults. For TCRbeta chain sequencing, PBMC samples from trial participants were taken at day 0 and at day 28 after the second dose. In this sample, this clone turned up once. Which antigen it targets is not known. No quality values exist for individual bases; no much larger clone is one base distant. The receptor's source is an adult who received the AZD1222 COVID-19 vaccine. The sequences come from peripheral blood, collected 28 days after the second AZD1222 dose.

DNA sequence: TGTGCCAGCAGTTTTCTTCTAGTGGCTAGCGGGAGCCCGAGAGATACGCAGTATTTT. Translated, it reads CASSFLLVASGSPRDTQYF. The V and J segments used are TRBV27 and TRBJ2-3; the junction holds 10 bases that match TRBD2. The CDR3 covers 19 residues, taking in both the cysteine and the phenylalanine. Just the 57-base CDR3 DNA is kept, in frame starting at base 1. The germline V end is reduced by 3 bases and the J end by 5 bases; junction bases left unmatched: 17. CDR1 and CDR2, per the germline V gene (reference sequence), are MNHEY and SMNVEV.